One and the same sample provided the 13 T cell receptor beta chains below, sequenced in a study of cytomegalovirus exposure and HLA in healthy donors. The PCR used 60 Vbeta and 13 Jbeta primers. Only in-frame clones appear in the TCRdb table, and some are missing; sequencing was by immunoSEQ multiplex PCR. The data contain 200,000 to 250,000 clones, roughly 88% of them singletons. The sequencing sample was made of PBMCs. The source of these receptors is a boy between 2 and 10 years old in good health and CMV-seronegative.

The chain couples TRBV7-9 to TRBJ2-2; no definite D call. CDR1 and CDR2 (germline): SEHNR, FQNEAQ (reference sequence). The V and J ends lost 2 bases and 9 bases respectively, with 19 bases between them. The CDR3 consists of 16 residues. The CDR3 region has the DNA TGTGCCAGCAGCTTAATCGCGTCGGATACGACATGGGAGCTGTTTTTT. This translates into CASSLIASDTTWELFF.

The chain is built from TRBV4-1 and TRBJ1-1, with D possibly TRBD1 on 6 matching bases. Germline V lookup: CDR1 MGHRA, CDR2 YSYEKL. V was trimmed by 4 bases and J by 1 base, leaving 10 bases between them. The CDR3 is 14 amino acids. In nucleotides, the CDR3 is TGCGCCAGCAGCCGGGGGCGCGGGAACACTGAAGCTTTCTTT. This gives the protein CASSRGRGNTEAFF.

The CDR3 here is CASKDRGVNQPQHF. CDR3 DNA: TGTGCCAGCAAGGACAGGGGGGTGAATCAGCCCCAGCATTTT. The chain carries TRBV6-1 and TRBJ1-5; TRBD1 aligns across 10 bases. CDR1 and CDR2 from the germline V gene are MNHNS and SASEGT. The CDR3 is made up of 14 amino acids. J gave up 4 bases and V 7 bases, and 4 bases lay outside the gene matches.

The sample holds one count of this clone. Here the CDR3 reads CASSKRGQDLPEAFF. The DNA of the CDR3 is TGTGCCAGCTCAAAAAGGGGACAGGATCTGCCTGAAGCTTTCTTT. The chain recombines TRBV18 with TRBJ1-1, with TRBD1 identical over 8 bases. This CDR3 comprises 15 residues. In germline, CDR1 is KGHSH, CDR2 LQKENI. J gave up 6 bases and V 5 bases, and 11 bases lay outside the gene matches. The full variable domain, its missing parts supplied by reference TRBV18 and TRBJ1-1, is NAGVMQNPRHLVRRRGQEARLRCSPMKGHSHVYWYRQLPEEGLKFMVYLQKENIIDESGMPKERFSAEFPKEGPSILRIQQVVRGDSAAYFCASSKRGQDLPEAFFGQGTRLTVV.

The genes are TRBV4-1 and TRBJ1-2; 11 nucleotides align to TRBD1. Germline V lookup: CDR1 MGHRA, CDR2 YSYEKL. The ends lost 2 bases at V and 6 bases at J; junction bases unmatched: 8. CDR3 size: 16 residues. The DNA of the CDR3 is TGCGCCAGCAGCCAACCCTTCGGACAGGGGGCCAATGGCTACACCTTC. It encodes CASSQPFGQGANGYTF.

The V call is TRBV5-5, the J call TRBJ1-2, with 9 bases that match TRBD1. The germline gives CDR1 SGHKS, CDR2 YYEKEE (reference sequence). The CDR3 extends over 14 amino acids. The V segment lost 2 bases and the J segment 5 bases; nucleotides outside the gene matches: 4. The CDR3 DNA reads TGTGCCAGCAGCTTCGGGGACAGGGATTATGGCTACACCTTC. Translated: CASSFGDRDYGYTF. Full variable domain (rest looked up from reference TRBV5-5 and TRBJ1-2): DAGVTQSPTHLIKTRGQQVTLRCSPISGHKSVSWYQQVLGQGPQFIFQYYEKEERGRGNFPDRFSARQFPNYSSELNVNALLLGDSALYLCASSFGDRDYGYTFGSGTRLTVV.

This rearrangement joins TRBV7-3 to TRBJ2-1; 9 bases agree with TRBD1. The length of the CDR3 is 16 residues. V shed 1 base, J shed 3 bases, and the junction held 4 bases outside the gene matches. Germline CDR1 reads SGHTA; CDR2 reads FQGTGA. CDR3 amino acids: CASSLRDRVFYNEQFF. The CDR3 DNA reads as TGTGCCAGCAGCTTAAGGGACAGGGTCTTCTACAATGAGCAGTTCTTC.

The chain recombines TRBV18 with TRBJ2-5; 10 nucleotides line up with TRBD2. The CDR3 is made up of 16 amino acids. The V and J ends lost 6 bases and 2 bases, in that order; junction bases with no gene match: 9. In germline, CDR1 is KGHSH, CDR2 LQKENI. The CDR3 loop reads CASSGTSVNSQETQYF. CDR3 sequence (DNA): TGTGCCAGCTCCGGGACTAGCGTAAACTCACAAGAGACCCAGTACTTC.

Written as DNA, the CDR3 is TGTGCCAGCAGCCCCTATGGTCAGGGGGTACAGAGAGAGCAGTTCTTC. It translates to CASSPYGQGVQREQFF. The rearrangement links TRBV11-3 to TRBJ2-1, with 7 bases lining up with TRBD1. CDR1 and CDR2 (germline): SGHNT, YENEEA. The ends lost 5 bases at V and 10 bases at J; junction bases unmatched: 17. The CDR3 spans 16 residues.

The V gene is TRBV7-2, the J gene TRBJ2-3, with 11 bases lining up with TRBD2. CDR3 size: 17 residues. V gave up 5 bases and J gave up 2 bases; unmatched junction bases: 9. Germline V CDR1 and CDR2: SGHTA, FQGNSA. The CDR3 sequence: CASSPTGTSGSTDTQYF. The DNA for the CDR3 is TGTGCCAGCAGCCCTACCGGGACTAGCGGTTCCACAGATACGCAGTATTTT. Complete variable domain (other parts from reference TRBV7-2 and TRBJ2-3): GAGVSQSPSNKVTEKGKDVELRCDPISGHTALYWYRQSLGQGLEFLIYFQGNSAPDKSGLPSDRFSAERTGGSVSTLTIQRTQQEDSAVYLCASSPTGTSGSTDTQYFGPGTRLTVL.

The V gene is TRBV4-2, the J gene TRBJ2-3; D is perhaps TRBD2 (7 bases). V lost 0 bases and J 0 bases, leaving 31 bases between the germline ends. The germline V gene encodes CDR1 LGHNA and CDR2 YNFKEQ. The CDR3 extends over 23 amino acids. The CDR3 loop reads CASSQEGGGRGLMPTYSTDTQYF. CDR3 sequence (DNA): TGTGCCAGCAGCCAAGAAGGGGGGGGGAGGGGGTTAATGCCGACCTATAGCACAGATACGCAGTATTTT.

V gene TRBV30 combines with J gene TRBJ1-4; D is perhaps TRBD1 (5 bases). With 3 bases removed from V and 5 bases from J, the gap between germline ends came to 16 bases. Germline CDR1 is GTSNPN and CDR2 is SVGIG (reference sequence). The CDR3 extends over 15 amino acids. The CDR3 is CAWSKAGRENEKLFF. For the CDR3, the DNA is TGTGCCTGGAGCAAGGCAGGCAGGGAAAATGAAAAACTGTTTTTT.

This clone showed up just a few times. V and J are TRBV5-1 and TRBJ1-1; 8 bases are a match to TRBD1. Germline assignment: CDR1 SGHRS and CDR2 YFSETQ. The CDR3 is made up of 14 amino acids. J gave up 0 bases and V 5 bases, and 3 bases lay outside the gene matches. As DNA, the CDR3 is TGCGCCAGCAGGGCAGGGGGCTTGAACACTGAAGCTTTCTTT. This encodes CASRAGGLNTEAFF.